This TCR beta chain was documented in a study of blood T cell repertoires in COVID-19. At the level of the study: Samples came from the United States, Italy and Spain, spanning acute and convalescent COVID-19. Sources were T cells, B-cell-depleted T cells, or PBMCs; the material itself was cDNA or gDNA.

In the original analysis: The authors estimated nucleated cell counts from reference gene primer amplification. Clones were read by immunoSEQ multiplex PCR, and TCRdb kept only the in-frame ones, dropping some. V and J calls and clone size are copied from that table; D and trimming were computed from the DNA. The repertoire holds more than 250,000 clones, 65% to 90% seen once, with 5.1% in the top ten. The junction had 6 bases not matched to a gene; V was cut back by 2 bases and J by 5 bases. CDR1 is MNHEY and CDR2 is SVGEGT in the germline V gene. The CDR3 runs 16 residues. The chain has TRBV6-2 or TRBV6-3 and TRBJ2-5; 12 nucleotides line up with TRBD1. Sequenced input: peripheral blood. This sequence was found in a man aged 45-60 years with active or convalescent COVID-19. The CDR3 loop is CASSYRDRGPRETQYF. CDR3 sequence (DNA): TGTGCCAGCAGTTACCGGGACAGGGGGCCGAGGGAGACCCAGTACTTC.